The 5 T cell receptor beta chains given below trace back to one sample, sequenced in a study of read filtering for tumor transcriptome and immune sequencing. The library was built from around 380 ng RNA with molecular barcoded adaptors for alpha/delta and beta/gamma chains. From the reads, TCRdb called clonotypes with MiXCR, one entry per CDR3 protein. The top ten clones hold just over 15% of a sample with 48,000 or so distinct CDR3 sequences, less than 20% of them seen once. The source material was a population of CD138-negative cells sorted from bone marrow. The receptors were sampled from a donor at least 40 years old with multiple myeloma.

With regard to this clonotype: A read error is possible here, since a much larger clone lies one base away. The rearrangement joins TRBV11-3 to TRBJ2-5, with 10 bases aligning to TRBD1. The germline gives CDR1 SGHNT, CDR2 YENEEA. The CDR3 length is 17 residues. CDR3 sequence (DNA): TGTGGCAGCAGCTTTGACAGGGGGCGCGCATTTCGGAAGACCCAGTACTTC. Translation gives CGSSFDRGRAFRKTQYF.

The chain joins TRBV7-6 to TRBJ1-6; D call uncertain. The CDR3 has 15 residues. The germline V and J ends were trimmed by 6 bases and 6 bases, with 15 bases remaining between them. Germline loops: CDR1 SGHVS, CDR2 FNYEAQ. CDR3 coding DNA: TGTGCCAGCAGTCTTAGGAGGGCAAGTAATTCACCCCTCCACTTT. It codes for CASSLRRASNSPLHF.

The chain uses TRBV29-1 and TRBJ2-2; possibly TRBD2 for D (6 bases). Germline-derived CDR1 and CDR2 are SQVTM and ANQGSEA. There are 12 residues in the CDR3. Written as DNA, the CDR3 is TGCAGTGGCGGGGAGAACACCGGGGAGCTGTTTTTT. The encoded protein is CSGGENTGELFF.

This clonotype was detected ten times or more. The rearrangement joins TRBV6-5 to TRBJ2-5, with D hard to call. The V end lost 2 bases, the J end lost 7 bases, and 11 bases lay between the germline ends. The CDR3 runs 13 residues. Germline loops: CDR1 MNHEY, CDR2 SVGAGI. In DNA, the CDR3 is TGTGCCAGCAGTTACGGGGATTCAGGGACCCAGTACTTC. Encoded protein: CASSYGDSGTQYF.

This clonotype was seen at least ten times. V is TRBV7-2 and J is TRBJ1-4, with TRBD1 identical over 10 bases. The CDR3 runs to 15 residues. Germline values: CDR1 SGHTA, CDR2 FQGNSA. V lost 5 bases to trimming and J lost 8 bases; unmatched junction nucleotides: 8. The DNA for the CDR3 is TGTGCCAGCAGCCGCAGGAGGACAGGGGGGGAAAAACTGTTTTTT. It specifies CASSRRRTGGEKLFF.